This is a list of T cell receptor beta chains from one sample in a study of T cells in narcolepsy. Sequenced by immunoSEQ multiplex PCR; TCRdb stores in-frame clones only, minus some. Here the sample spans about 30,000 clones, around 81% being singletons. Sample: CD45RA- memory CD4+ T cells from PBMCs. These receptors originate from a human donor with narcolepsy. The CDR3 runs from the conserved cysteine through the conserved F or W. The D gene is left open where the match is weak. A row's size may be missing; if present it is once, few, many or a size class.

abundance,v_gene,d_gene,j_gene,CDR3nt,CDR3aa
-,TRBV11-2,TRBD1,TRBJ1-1,TGTGCCAGCAGCTTGGGACAGGGGGCCCCTGAAGCTTTCTTT,CASSLGQGAPEAFF
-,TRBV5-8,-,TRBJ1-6,TGTGCCAGCAGCTTGGCGCGCAGGGATGGGCCCCTCCACTTT,CASSLARRDGPLHF
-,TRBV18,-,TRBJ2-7,TGTGCCAGCTCACCAGCCGGGGGCTACGAGCAGTACTTC,CASSPAGGYEQYF
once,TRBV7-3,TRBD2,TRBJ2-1,TGTGCCAGCAGCTTACGAGGGAGTAGCGGGGGGCTAAGCTCCTACAATGAGCAGTTCTTC,CASSLRGSSGGLSSYNEQFF
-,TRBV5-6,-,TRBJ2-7,TGTGCCAGCAGCCCGCTTGTAGGGACCCCCCACGAGCAGTACTTC,CASSPLVGTPHEQYF
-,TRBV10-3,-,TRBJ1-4,TGTGCCATCAGTGATTCCGGTGGAACAGTAAGGGAAAAACTGTTTTTT,CAISDSGGTVREKLFF
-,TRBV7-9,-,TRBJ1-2,TGTGCCAGCAGCCCAAGCTATGGCTACACCTTC,CASSPSYGYTF
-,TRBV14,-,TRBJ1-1,TGTGCCAGCAGCGAAAGACAGGTATGGAACACTGAAGCTTTCTTT,CASSERQVWNTEAFF
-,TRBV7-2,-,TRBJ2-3,TGTGCCAGCAGCTCAGAGGCCCCGGGGGTAAGGGATACGCAGTATTTT,CASSSEAPGVRDTQYF
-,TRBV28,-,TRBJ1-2,TGTGCCAGCAGTTTCATTGGCACCTATGGCTACACCTTC,CASSFIGTYGYTF
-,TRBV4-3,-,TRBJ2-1,TGCGCCAGCAGCCCCGATTCGGACAATGAGCAGTTCTTC,CASSPDSDNEQFF
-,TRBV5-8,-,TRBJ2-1,TGTGCCAGCAGCTTGACCAGCAGATTCCACAATGAGCAGTTCTTC,CASSLTSRFHNEQFF
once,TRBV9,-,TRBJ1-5,TGTGCCAGCAGCTCTGGGGTCAATCAGCCCCAGCATTTT,CASSSGVNQPQHF
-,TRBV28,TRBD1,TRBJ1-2,TGTGCCAGCAGACCCACCGCCGGGGACAGGGGGGACTATGGCTACACCTTC,CASRPTAGDRGDYGYTF
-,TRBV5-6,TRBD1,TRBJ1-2,TGTGCCAGCAGCCTAGGACAGGGCTCAGTTCTTGGCTACACCTTC,CASSLGQGSVLGYTF
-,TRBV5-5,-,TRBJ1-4,TGTGCCAGCAGCTTGACAGTTAATGAAAAACTGTTTTTT,CASSLTVNEKLFF
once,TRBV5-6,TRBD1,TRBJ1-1,TGTGCCAGCAGCTTGGATGCAGGGGGCACTGAAGCTTTCTTT,CASSLDAGGTEAFF
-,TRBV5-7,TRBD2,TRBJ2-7,TGTGCCAGCAGCTCGGGGGGGGAGGTAATCTACGAGCAGTACTTC,CASSSGGEVIYEQYF
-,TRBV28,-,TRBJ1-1,TGTGCCAGCAGTACCTCGCCAGCCAACACTGAAGCTTTCTTT,CASSTSPANTEAFF
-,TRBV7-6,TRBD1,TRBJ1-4,TGTGCCAGCAGCTTAGGGACAGGGATCAGTGAAAAACTGTTTTTT,CASSLGTGISEKLFF
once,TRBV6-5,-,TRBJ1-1,TGTGCCAGCAGTTACTTAATTTACACTGAAGCTTTCTTT,CASSYLIYTEAFF
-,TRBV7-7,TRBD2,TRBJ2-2,TGTGCCAGCAGCCCACTAGCGGGGGGGAACACCGGGGAGCTGTTTTTT,CASSPLAGGNTGELFF
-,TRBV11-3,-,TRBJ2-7,TGTGCCAGCAGCTTTGGCAGCGCCTACGAGCAGTACTTC,CASSFGSAYEQYF
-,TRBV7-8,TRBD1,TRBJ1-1,TGTGCCAGCAGCTTACAGACAGGGGGAAAAATGAACACTGAAGCTTTCTTT,CASSLQTGGKMNTEAFF
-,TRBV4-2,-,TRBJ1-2,TGTGCCAGCAGCCAAGTGACAGCCGACTATGGCTACACCTTC,CASSQVTADYGYTF
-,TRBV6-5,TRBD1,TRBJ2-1,TGTGCCAGCAGACAACCGGGACAGGGGGCCCGTGAGCAGTTCTTC,CASRQPGQGAREQFF
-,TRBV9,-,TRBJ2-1,TGTGCCAGCAGCGTAGACAGCAGCTCTCACAATGAGCAGTTCTTC,CASSVDSSSHNEQFF
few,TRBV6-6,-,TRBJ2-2,TGTGCCAGCACCCGAGGGGGGGTTCCCGGGGAGCTGTTTTTT,CASTRGGVPGELFF
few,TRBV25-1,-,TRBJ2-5,TGTGCCAGCAGCCGAGAACAAGAGACCCAGTACTTC,CASSREQETQYF
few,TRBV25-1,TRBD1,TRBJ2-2,TGTGCCAGCAGTGACGTGAGGCAGGGGGCCGCCGGGGAGCTGTTTTTT,CASSDVRQGAAGELFF
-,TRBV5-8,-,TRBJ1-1,TGTGCCAGCAGCCCGGCTTTTGCCAACCGGGGCACTGAAGCTTTCTTT,CASSPAFANRGTEAFF